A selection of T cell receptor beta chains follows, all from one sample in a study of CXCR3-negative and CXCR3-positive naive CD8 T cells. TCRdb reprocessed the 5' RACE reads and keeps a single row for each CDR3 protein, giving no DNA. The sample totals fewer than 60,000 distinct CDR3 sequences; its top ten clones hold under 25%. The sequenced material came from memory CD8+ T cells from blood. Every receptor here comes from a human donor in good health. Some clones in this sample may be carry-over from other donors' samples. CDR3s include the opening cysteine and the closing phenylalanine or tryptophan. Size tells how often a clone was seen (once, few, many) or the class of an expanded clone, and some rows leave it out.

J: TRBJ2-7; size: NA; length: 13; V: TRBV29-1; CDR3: CSANPGGGNEQYF
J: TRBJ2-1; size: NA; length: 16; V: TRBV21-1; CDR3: CASTHETGGSYNEQFF
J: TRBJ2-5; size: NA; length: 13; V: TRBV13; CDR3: CASSLEDQETQYF
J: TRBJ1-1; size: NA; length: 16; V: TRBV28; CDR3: CASSPDRGRMNTEAFF
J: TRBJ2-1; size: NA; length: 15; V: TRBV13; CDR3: CASSFYSGVHNEQFF
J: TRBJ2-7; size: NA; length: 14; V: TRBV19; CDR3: CASSVTGSSYEQYF
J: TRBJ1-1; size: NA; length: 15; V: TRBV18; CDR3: CASSPSRTVNTEAFF
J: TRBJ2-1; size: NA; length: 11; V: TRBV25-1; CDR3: CASSLKDEQFF
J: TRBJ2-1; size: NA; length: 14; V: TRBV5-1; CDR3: CASSNGLADNEQFF
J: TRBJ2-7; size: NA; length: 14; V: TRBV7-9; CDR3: CASSLGWDNYEQYF
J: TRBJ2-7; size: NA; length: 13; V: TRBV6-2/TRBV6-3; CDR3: CASSYIASYEQYF
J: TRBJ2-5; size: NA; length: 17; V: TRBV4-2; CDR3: CASSQDRPAGVEEIQYF
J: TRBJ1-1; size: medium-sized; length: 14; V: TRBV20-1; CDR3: CSAPYGQGHTEAFF
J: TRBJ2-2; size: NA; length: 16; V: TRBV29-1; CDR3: CSVEDRTRANTGELFF
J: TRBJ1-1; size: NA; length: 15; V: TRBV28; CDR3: CASSPSTSVDTEAFF
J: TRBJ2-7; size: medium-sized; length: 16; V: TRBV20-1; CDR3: CSARDLASGESYEQYF
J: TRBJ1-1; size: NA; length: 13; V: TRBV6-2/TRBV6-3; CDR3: CASTLFKNTEAFF
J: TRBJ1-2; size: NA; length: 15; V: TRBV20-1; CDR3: CSARDLGRGQDGYTF
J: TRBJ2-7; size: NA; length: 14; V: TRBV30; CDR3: CAWSVSSGSYEQYF
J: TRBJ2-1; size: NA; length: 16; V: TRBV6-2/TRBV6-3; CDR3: CASSFAGTPSYNEQFF
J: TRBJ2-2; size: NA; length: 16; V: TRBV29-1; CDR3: CSATQRGGTATGELFF
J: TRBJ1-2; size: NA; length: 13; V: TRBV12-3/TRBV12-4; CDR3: CASSSGTVYGYTF
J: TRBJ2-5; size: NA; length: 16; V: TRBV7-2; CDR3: CASSLVGQASQETQYF
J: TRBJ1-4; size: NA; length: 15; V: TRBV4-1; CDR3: CASSQLQALGEKLFF
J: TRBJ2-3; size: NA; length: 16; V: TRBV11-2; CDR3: CASSLGTATSTDTQYF
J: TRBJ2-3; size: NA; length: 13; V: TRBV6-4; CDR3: CASSDLITDTQYF
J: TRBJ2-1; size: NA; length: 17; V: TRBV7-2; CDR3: CASSLAGGEVGYNEQFF
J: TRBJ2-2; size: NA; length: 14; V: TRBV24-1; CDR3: CATSDLDSTGELFF